This is a list of T cell receptor beta chains from one sample in a study of CD8+ T cells in alopecia areata. Sequencing was performed with immunoSEQ multiplex PCR; in TCRdb, only in-frame clones are kept and a portion is missing. The data contain about 130,000 clones, about 49% of them seen just once; the ten biggest clones take up about 17%. This sample comprised CD8+ T cells sorted from blood, obtained at week 0. The source is a human donor with alopecia areata. Both conserved end residues are part of each CDR3. Each record gives: V gene, CDR3 length, D gene, J gene, clone size, CDR3 DNA, CDR3 protein. The D gene is left open where the match is weak. Part of the rows lack a size; the others show once, few, many or a class for expanded clones.

TRBV27	17	TRBD2	TRBJ2-1	.	TGTGCCAGCAGTCCCCCCTGGACTAGCGAAACCTACAATGAGCAGTTCTTC	CASSPPWTSETYNEQFF
TRBV27	14	.	TRBJ2-7	.	TGTGCCAGCAGTTTTGGGCGGGGAAACTACGAGCAGTACTTC	CASSFGRGNYEQYF
TRBV7-3	14	TRBD1	TRBJ2-3	few	TGTGCCAGCAGCCTTACAGGGGTCACAGATACGCAGTATTTT	CASSLTGVTDTQYF
TRBV6-1	15	.	TRBJ2-1	once	TGTGCCAGCAGTGAAGATGAGGGGGGGCACAATGAGCAGTTCTTC	CASSEDEGGHNEQFF
TRBV27	15	.	TRBJ1-6	.	TGTGCCAGCAGTTTAGAATTGGGGGCCAATTCACCCCTCCACTTT	CASSLELGANSPLHF
TRBV2	16	TRBD1	TRBJ1-1	few	TGTGCCAGCAGTGAATTGCAGGGGGCCCTGAACACTGAAGCTTTCTTT	CASSELQGALNTEAFF
TRBV5-6	13	.	TRBJ2-1	.	TGTGCCAGCAGCCCCCCGGACAGCAATGAGCAGTTCTTC	CASSPPDSNEQFF
TRBV2	12	.	TRBJ2-7	few	TGTGCCAGTCGGGACCTCCCCTACGAGCAGTACTTC	CASRDLPYEQYF
TRBV6-5	15	TRBD2	TRBJ2-5	once	TGTGCCAGCAGTGGGACTAGCGGGGGGGCAGAGACCCAGTACTTC	CASSGTSGGAETQYF
TRBV27	14	TRBD1	TRBJ1-6	.	TGTGCCAGCAGATGGACAGGGAGTAATTCACCCCTCCACTTT	CASRWTGSNSPLHF
TRBV4-1	15	TRBD1	TRBJ2-7	.	TGCGCCAGCAGCCAAGTCCCGGACAGGTCCTACGAGCAGTACTTC	CASSQVPDRSYEQYF
TRBV29-1	14	.	TRBJ1-1	.	TGCAGCGTGGTTGGACTGTCAACGAGGACTGAAGCTTTCTTT	CSVVGLSTRTEAFF
TRBV4-1	14	TRBD1	TRBJ1-2	.	TGCGCCAGCAGCCAAGGACAGGGGGAGGATGGCTACACCTTC	CASSQGQGEDGYTF
TRBV7-2	16	TRBD1	TRBJ2-7	.	TGTGCCAGCAGCTCTAACTGGGACAGGAGCCTCTACGAGCAGTACTTC	CASSSNWDRSLYEQYF
TRBV27	16	TRBD2	TRBJ2-3	.	TGTGCCAGCAGTCCGACGGGACTAGCGGTCACAGATACGCAGTATTTT	CASSPTGLAVTDTQYF
TRBV27	15	.	TRBJ1-6	.	TGTGCCAGCAGTTTGCACACCGGGACGTCTTCACCCCTCCACTTT	CASSLHTGTSSPLHF
TRBV7-9	11	.	TRBJ2-1	few	TGTGCCAGCAGCTTACCCAGTGAGCAGTTCTTC	CASSLPSEQFF
TRBV29-1	17	TRBD2	TRBJ2-1	few	TGCAGCGTTGAAGACCCCAACTCAGCGGGGGTTTACAATGAGCAGTTCTTC	CSVEDPNSAGVYNEQFF
TRBV9	16	TRBD2	TRBJ2-5	.	TGTGCCAGCAGCGAGGGACTAGCGGGGGGTAAAGAGACCCAGTACTTC	CASSEGLAGGKETQYF
TRBV6-5	16	.	TRBJ1-2	.	TGTGCCAGCAGTTACTCAGTAGGTGAAGCTAACTATGGCTACACCTTC	CASSYSVGEANYGYTF
TRBV2	14	TRBD1	TRBJ2-1	.	TGTGCCAGCAGTGCACTGGACAGGACGCCCGAGCAGTTCTTC	CASSALDRTPEQFF
TRBV5-1	14	TRBD1	TRBJ2-7	.	TGCGCCAGCAGCTTGGCCGGGACAGAGAGCGAGCAGTACTTC	CASSLAGTESEQYF
TRBV30	14	TRBD2	TRBJ2-5	.	TGTGCCTTTTCCCTAGCGGGGAGCCAAGAGACCCAGTACTTC	CAFSLAGSQETQYF
TRBV7-3	15	.	TRBJ2-1	few	TGTGCCAGCAGCTTAGCAGGGCCTAACTACAATGAGCAGTTCTTC	CASSLAGPNYNEQFF
TRBV2	17	TRBD1	TRBJ2-2	.	TGTGCCAGCAGCTCTGAGACAGGGGCCACGAACACCGGGGAGCTGTTTTTT	CASSSETGATNTGELFF
TRBV6-5	13	.	TRBJ2-5	few	TGTGCCAGCACCCCGGGACTTCAAGAGACCCAGTACTTC	CASTPGLQETQYF
TRBV4-1	15	.	TRBJ1-5	.	TGCGCCAGCAGCCTATCTCAGGGATACAATCAGCCCCAGCATTTT	CASSLSQGYNQPQHF
TRBV30	15	.	TRBJ2-7	.	TGTGCCTGGAGTGTACGCAACAGGCTCTCCTACGAGCAGTACTTC	CAWSVRNRLSYEQYF
TRBV27	14	.	TRBJ1-1	once	TGTGCCAGCAGTTTACTGGGGGACAACACTGAAGCTTTCTTT	CASSLLGDNTEAFF
TRBV6-6	13	.	TRBJ2-3	.	TGTGCCAGCGGATTGAGATCCACAGATACGCAGTATTTT	CASGLRSTDTQYF
TRBV18	14	.	TRBJ2-1	few	TGTGCCAGCTCAGCCCCCGGGCTTAACTATGAGCAGTTCTTC	CASSAPGLNYEQFF
TRBV27	16	TRBD1	TRBJ1-4	few	TGTGCCAGCAGGCCGTCCGCCCCAGGGGGTGGTGAAAAACTGTTTTTT	CASRPSAPGGGEKLFF
TRBV29-1	13	.	TRBJ2-4	few	TGCAGCGTTGAGGTGGGGAGTTTGGACATTCAGTACTTC	CSVEVGSLDIQYF
TRBV29-1	14	.	TRBJ2-7	.	TGCAGCGTTCGTTGGTTGGACACGCCTTACGAGCAGTACTTC	CSVRWLDTPYEQYF
TRBV29-1	13	TRBD2	TRBJ2-7	few	TGCAGCGTTGGTAGCGGGGGGTCCTACGAGCAGTACTTC	CSVGSGGSYEQYF
TRBV10-3	16	TRBD2	TRBJ2-1	.	TGTGCCATCAGTGATAGCGGGGGGCCGCCTAACAATGAGCAGTTCTTC	CAISDSGGPPNNEQFF
TRBV5-6	12	.	TRBJ1-5	.	TGTGCCAGCAGCTTGGATAATCAGCCCCAGCATTTT	CASSLDNQPQHF
TRBV6-5	13	.	TRBJ2-3	.	TGTGCCAGCAACACCGAAGGGGTTGATACGCAGTATTTT	CASNTEGVDTQYF
TRBV30	14	.	TRBJ2-7	.	TGTGCCTGGAGTATGGATTACGCCTCCTACGAGCAGTACTTC	CAWSMDYASYEQYF
TRBV4-1	14	.	TRBJ2-7	few	TGCGCCAGCAGCCAAGGTTGGGGCGACTACGAGCAGTACTTC	CASSQGWGDYEQYF
TRBV18	15	.	TRBJ2-2	few	TGTGCCAGCTCACCACCGGCGGCAGGGGAAGGGGAGCTGTTTTTT	CASSPPAAGEGELFF
TRBV7-9	15	TRBD2	TRBJ2-2	few	TGTGCCAGCAGCTTCGGGGGGATGAACACCGGGGAGCTGTTTTTT	CASSFGGMNTGELFF
TRBV7-9	13	.	TRBJ1-1	.	TGTGCCAGCAACCCAGTGGAGGACACTGAAGCTTTCTTT	CASNPVEDTEAFF
TRBV15	12	.	TRBJ1-5	once	TGTGCCACCGGGAGTTTGGGTCAGCCCCAGCATTTT	CATGSLGQPQHF
TRBV7-9	15	.	TRBJ1-4	medium-sized	TGTGCCAGCAGCTTATGGGGGGGCCATAATGAAAAACTGTTTTTT	CASSLWGGHNEKLFF
TRBV4-1	13	.	TRBJ2-7	.	TGCGCCAGCAGCCAAGGAGTCACTTACGAGCAGTACTTC	CASSQGVTYEQYF
TRBV5-1	15	.	TRBJ2-5	.	TGCGCCAGCAGCTTGGAGGGCGGCCTGCAAGAGACCCAGTACTTC	CASSLEGGLQETQYF
TRBV9	14	.	TRBJ1-2	.	TGTGCCAGCAGCGTAGGTGGGCCCACCTATGGCTACACCTTC	CASSVGGPTYGYTF
TRBV6-5	13	.	TRBJ2-7	.	TGTGCCAGCAGTACAGACTGGGCCGCCGAGCAGTACTTC	CASSTDWAAEQYF
TRBV10-3	12	.	TRBJ1-1	few	TGTGCCATCAGTGAGGGGAACACTGAAGCTTTCTTT	CAISEGNTEAFF